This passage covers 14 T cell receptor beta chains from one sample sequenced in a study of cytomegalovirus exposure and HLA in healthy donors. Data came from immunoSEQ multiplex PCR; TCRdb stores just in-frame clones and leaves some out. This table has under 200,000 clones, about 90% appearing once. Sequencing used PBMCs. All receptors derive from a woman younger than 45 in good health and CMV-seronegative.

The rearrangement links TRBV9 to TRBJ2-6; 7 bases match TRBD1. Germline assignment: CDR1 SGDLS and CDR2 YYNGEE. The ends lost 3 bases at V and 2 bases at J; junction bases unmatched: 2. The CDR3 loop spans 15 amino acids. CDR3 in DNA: TGTGCCAGCAGCGGAGGGGGCGCTGGGGCCAACGTCCTGACTTTC. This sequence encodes CASSGGGAGANVLTF.

The CDR3 loop reads CASSPAAGGEQFF. The CDR3 DNA reads as TGTGCCAGCAGCCCAGCAGCAGGGGGGGAGCAGTTCTTC. The chain couples TRBV11-2 to TRBJ2-1, with TRBD1 as a possible D gene (7 bases). V was pared by 5 bases and J by 10 bases, with 15 bases between. The CDR3 contains 13 residues. Germline assignment: CDR1 SGHAT and CDR2 FQNNGV.

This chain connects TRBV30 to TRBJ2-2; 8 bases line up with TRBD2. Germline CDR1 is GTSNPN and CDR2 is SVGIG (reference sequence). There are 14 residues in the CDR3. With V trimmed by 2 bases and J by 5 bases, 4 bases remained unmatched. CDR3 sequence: CAWSFSGVTGELFF. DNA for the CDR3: TGTGCCTGGAGTTTTAGCGGGGTTACCGGGGAGCTGTTTTTT.

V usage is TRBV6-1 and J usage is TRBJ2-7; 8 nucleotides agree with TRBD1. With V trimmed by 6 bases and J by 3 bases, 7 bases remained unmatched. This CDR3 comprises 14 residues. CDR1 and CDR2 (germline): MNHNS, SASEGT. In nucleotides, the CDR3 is TGTGCCAGCAGGGGACAGGTCTCCTTCTACGAGCAGTACTTC. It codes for CASRGQVSFYEQYF.

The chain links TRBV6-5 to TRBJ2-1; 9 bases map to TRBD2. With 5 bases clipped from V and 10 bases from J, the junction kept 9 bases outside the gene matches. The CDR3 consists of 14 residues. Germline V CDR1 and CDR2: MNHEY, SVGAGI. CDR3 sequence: CASSEGSAGGEQFF. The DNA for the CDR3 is TGTGCCAGCAGTGAGGGTTCAGCGGGAGGAGAGCAGTTCTTC.

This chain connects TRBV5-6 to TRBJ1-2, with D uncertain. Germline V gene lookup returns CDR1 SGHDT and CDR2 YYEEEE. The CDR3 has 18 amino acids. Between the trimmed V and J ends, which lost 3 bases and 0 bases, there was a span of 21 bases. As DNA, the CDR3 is TGTGCCAGCAGCTCGGACGCGGGGAGGGAGGCGGCTAACTATGGCTACACCTTC. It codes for CASSSDAGREAANYGYTF.

DNA for the CDR3: TGTGCCAGCAGTTTATTCTACGGTGAAAATGAAAAACTGTTTTTT. Amino acids: CASSLFYGENEKLFF. This sequence joins TRBV28 and TRBJ1-4; D unclear. V shed 1 base and J shed 5 bases, with 11 bases lying between them. The CDR3 extends over 15 amino acids. Germline V gene data show CDR1 as MDHEN and CDR2 as SYDVKM. Supplemented by reference TRBV28 and TRBJ1-4, the full variable domain reads DVKVTQSSRYLVKRTGEKVFLECVQDMDHENMFWYRQDPGLGLRLIYFSYDVKMKEKGDIPEGYSVSREKKERFSLILESASTNQTSMYLCASSLFYGENEKLFFGSGTQLSVL.

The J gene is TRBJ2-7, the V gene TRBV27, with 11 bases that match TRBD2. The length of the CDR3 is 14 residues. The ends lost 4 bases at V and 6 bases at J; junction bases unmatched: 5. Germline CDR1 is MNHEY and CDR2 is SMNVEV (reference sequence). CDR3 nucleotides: TGTGCCAGCAGTTCCTTAGCGGGAGGGCCCGAGCAGTACTTC. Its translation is CASSSLAGGPEQYF.

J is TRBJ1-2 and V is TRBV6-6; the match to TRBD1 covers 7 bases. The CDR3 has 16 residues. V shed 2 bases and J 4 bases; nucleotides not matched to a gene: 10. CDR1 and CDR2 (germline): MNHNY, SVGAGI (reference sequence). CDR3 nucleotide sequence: TGTGCCAGCAGTTACGGGGGACAGTCCTCCTCCTATGGCTACACCTTC. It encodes CASSYGGQSSSYGYTF.

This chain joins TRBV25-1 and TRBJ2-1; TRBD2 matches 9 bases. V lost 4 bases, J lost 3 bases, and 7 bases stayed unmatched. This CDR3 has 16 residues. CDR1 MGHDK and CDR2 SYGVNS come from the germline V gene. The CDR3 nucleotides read TGTGCCAGCAGTGTGACCGGGACTAGCAGCTACAATGAGCAGTTCTTC. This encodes CASSVTGTSSYNEQFF.

CDR3 nucleotide sequence: TGTGCCAGCAGCTCCCTGACTAGCTCCTACGAGCAGTACTTC. Translated, it gives CASSSLTSSYEQYF. The V gene is TRBV7-6, the J gene TRBJ2-7; TRBD2 is a possible D gene (6 bases). CDR1 and CDR2 (germline): SGHVS, FNYEAQ. Trimming stripped 4 bases from V and 0 bases from J, with 10 bases between. The CDR3 is 14 residues long. The full variable domain, in which reference TRBV7-6 and TRBJ2-7 provide the parts outside the CDR3, is GAGVSQSPRYKVTKRGQDVALRCDPISGHVSLYWYRQALGQGPEFLTYFNYEAQQDKSGLPNDRFSAERPEGSISTLTIQRTEQRDSAMYRCASSSLTSSYEQYFGPGTRLTVT.

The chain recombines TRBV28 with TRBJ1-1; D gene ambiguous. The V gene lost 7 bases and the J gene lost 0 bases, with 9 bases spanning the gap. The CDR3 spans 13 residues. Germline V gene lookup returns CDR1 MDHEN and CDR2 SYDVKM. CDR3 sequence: CASTTSLNTEAFF. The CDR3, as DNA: TGTGCCAGCACCACCAGTCTGAACACTGAAGCTTTCTTT.

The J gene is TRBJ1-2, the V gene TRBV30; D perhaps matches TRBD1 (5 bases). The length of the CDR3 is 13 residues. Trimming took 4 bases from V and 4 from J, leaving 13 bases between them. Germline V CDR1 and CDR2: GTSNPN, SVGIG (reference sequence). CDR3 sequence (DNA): TGTGCCTGGAACCTCGGGGCAGCCTATGGCTACACCTTC. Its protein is CAWNLGAAYGYTF.

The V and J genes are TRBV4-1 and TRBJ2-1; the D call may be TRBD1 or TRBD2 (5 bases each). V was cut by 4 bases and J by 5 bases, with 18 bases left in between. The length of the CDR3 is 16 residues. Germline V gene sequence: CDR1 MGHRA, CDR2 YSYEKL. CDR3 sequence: CASSRTLRDGDNEQFF. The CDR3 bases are TGCGCCAGCAGCCGTACGCTCAGGGACGGGGACAATGAGCAGTTCTTC.